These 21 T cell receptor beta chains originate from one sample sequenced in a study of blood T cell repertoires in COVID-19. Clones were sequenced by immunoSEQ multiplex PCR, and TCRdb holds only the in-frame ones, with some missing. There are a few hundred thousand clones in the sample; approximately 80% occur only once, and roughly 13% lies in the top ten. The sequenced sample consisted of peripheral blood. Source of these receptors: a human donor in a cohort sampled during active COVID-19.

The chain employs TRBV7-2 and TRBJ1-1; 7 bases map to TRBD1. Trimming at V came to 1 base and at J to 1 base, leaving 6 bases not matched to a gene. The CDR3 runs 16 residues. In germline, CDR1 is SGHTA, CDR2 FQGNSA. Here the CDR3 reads CASSLGYRGPNTEAFF. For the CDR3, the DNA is TGTGCCAGCAGCTTAGGATACAGGGGCCCGAACACTGAAGCTTTCTTT.

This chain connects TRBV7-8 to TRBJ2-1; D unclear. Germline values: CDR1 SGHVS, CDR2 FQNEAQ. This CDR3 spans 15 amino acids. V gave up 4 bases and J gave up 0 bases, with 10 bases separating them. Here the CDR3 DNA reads TGTGCCAGCAGCTCCTCTATTAGCTCCTACAATGAGCAGTTCTTC. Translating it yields CASSSSISSYNEQFF.

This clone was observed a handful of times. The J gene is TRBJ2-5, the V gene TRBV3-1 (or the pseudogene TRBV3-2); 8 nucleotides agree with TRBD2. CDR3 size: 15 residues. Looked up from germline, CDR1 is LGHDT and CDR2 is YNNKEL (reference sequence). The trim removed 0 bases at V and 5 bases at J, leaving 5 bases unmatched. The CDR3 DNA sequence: TGTGCCAGCAGCCAAGACGGGAGGGCCTGGGAGACCCAGTACTTC. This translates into CASSQDGRAWETQYF.

CDR3 loop: CASSATGAFYGYTF. CDR3 in DNA: TGTGCCAGCAGCGCCACAGGGGCGTTCTATGGCTACACCTTC. V usage is TRBV5-4 and J usage is TRBJ1-2; 7 bases are shared with TRBD1. V shed 4 bases, J shed 4 bases, and the junction held 7 bases outside the gene matches. Germline V gene data show CDR1 as SGHNT and CDR2 as YYREEE (reference sequence). This CDR3 is built from 14 residues. The variable domain in full, completed from reference TRBV5-4 and TRBJ1-2, reads ETGVTQSPTHLIKTRGQQVTLRCSSQSGHNTVSWYQQALGQGPQFIFQYYREEENGRGNFPPRFSGLQFPNYSSELNVNALELDDSALYLCASSATGAFYGYTFGSGTRLTVV.

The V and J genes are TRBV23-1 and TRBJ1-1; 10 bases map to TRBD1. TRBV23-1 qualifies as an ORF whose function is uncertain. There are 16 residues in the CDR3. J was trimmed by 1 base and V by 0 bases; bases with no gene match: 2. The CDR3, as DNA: TGCGCCAGCAGTCAATCAGGGACAGGGGAGAACACTGAAGCTTTCTTT. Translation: CASSQSGTGENTEAFF.

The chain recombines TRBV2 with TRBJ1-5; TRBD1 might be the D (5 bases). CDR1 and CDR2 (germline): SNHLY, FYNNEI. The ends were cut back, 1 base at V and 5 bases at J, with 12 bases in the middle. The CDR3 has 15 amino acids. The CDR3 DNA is TGTGCCAGCAGTGAAGAGACAGCAAACTATCAGCCCCAGCATTTT. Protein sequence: CASSEETANYQPQHF.

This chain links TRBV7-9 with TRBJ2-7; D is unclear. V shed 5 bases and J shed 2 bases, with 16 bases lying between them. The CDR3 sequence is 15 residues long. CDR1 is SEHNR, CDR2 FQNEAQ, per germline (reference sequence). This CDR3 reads CASSPRLPLTYEQYF. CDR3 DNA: TGTGCCAGCAGCCCCCGACTTCCCCTAACCTACGAGCAGTACTTC.

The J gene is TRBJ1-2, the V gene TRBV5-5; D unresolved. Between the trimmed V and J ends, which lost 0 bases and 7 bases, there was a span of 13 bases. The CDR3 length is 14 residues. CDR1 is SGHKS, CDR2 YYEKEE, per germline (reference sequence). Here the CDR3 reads CASSLGVASGGYTF. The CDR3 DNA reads TGTGCCAGCAGCTTGGGAGTAGCGAGCGGTGGCTACACCTTC. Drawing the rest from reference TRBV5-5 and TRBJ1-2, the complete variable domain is DAGVTQSPTHLIKTRGQQVTLRCSPISGHKSVSWYQQVLGQGPQFIFQYYEKEERGRGNFPDRFSARQFPNYSSELNVNALLLGDSALYLCASSLGVASGGYTFGSGTRLTVV.

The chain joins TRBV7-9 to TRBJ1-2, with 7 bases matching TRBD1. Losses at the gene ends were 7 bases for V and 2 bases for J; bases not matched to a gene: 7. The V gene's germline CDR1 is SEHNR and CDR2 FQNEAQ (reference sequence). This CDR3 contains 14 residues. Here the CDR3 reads CASKPRGQNYGYTF. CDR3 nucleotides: TGTGCCAGCAAACCTAGGGGACAGAACTATGGCTACACCTTC. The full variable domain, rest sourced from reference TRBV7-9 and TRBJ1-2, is DTGVSQNPRHKITKRGQNVTFRCDPISEHNRLYWYRQTLGQGPEFLTYFQNEAQLEKSRLLSDRFSAERPKGSFSTLEIQRTEQGDSAMYLCASKPRGQNYGYTFGSGTRLTVV.

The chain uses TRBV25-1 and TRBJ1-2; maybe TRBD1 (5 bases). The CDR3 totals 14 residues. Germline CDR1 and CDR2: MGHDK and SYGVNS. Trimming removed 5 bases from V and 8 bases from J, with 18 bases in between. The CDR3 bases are TGTGCCAGCAGTCATCCGGGGGAGGTTCAGGGCTACACCTTC. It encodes CASSHPGEVQGYTF.

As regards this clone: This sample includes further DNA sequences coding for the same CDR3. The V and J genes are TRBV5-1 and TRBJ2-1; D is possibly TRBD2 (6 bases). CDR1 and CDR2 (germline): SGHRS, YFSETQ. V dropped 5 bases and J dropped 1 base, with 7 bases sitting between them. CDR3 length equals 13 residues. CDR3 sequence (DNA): TGCGCCAGCAGGGGGGGATCCTACAATGAGCAGTTCTTC. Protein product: CASRGGSYNEQFF.

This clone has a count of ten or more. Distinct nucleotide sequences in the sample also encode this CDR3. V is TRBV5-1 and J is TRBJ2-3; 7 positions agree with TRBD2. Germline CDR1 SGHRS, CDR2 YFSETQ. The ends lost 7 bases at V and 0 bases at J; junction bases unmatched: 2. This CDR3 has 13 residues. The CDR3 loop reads CASSSGSTDTQYF. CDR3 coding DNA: TGCGCCAGCTCTAGCGGTAGCACAGATACGCAGTATTTT.

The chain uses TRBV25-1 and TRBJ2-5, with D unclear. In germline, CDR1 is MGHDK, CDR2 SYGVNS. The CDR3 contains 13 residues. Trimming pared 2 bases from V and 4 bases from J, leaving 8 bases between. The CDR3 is CASSEPPVETQYF. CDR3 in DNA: TGTGCCAGCAGTGAACCCCCAGTAGAGACCCAGTACTTC.

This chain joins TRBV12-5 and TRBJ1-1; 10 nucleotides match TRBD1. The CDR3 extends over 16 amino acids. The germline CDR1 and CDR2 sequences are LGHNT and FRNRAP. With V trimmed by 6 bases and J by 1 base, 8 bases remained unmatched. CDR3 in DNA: TGTGCTAGTGGCTACGGGACAGGGGTGAGGAACACTGAAGCTTTCTTT. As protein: CASGYGTGVRNTEAFF. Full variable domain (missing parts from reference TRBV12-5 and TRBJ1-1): DARVTQTPRHKVTEMGQEVTMRCQPILGHNTVFWYRQTMMQGLELLAYFRNRAPLDDSGMPKDRFSAEMPDATLATLKIQPSEPRDSAVYFCASGYGTGVRNTEAFFGQGTRLTVV.

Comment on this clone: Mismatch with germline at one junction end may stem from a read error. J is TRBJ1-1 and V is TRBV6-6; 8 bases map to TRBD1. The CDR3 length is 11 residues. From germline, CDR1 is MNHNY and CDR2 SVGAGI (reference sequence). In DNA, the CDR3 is TGTGCCAGCAGTTACGGGCGGACAGGGCTCTTT. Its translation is CASSYGRTGLF.

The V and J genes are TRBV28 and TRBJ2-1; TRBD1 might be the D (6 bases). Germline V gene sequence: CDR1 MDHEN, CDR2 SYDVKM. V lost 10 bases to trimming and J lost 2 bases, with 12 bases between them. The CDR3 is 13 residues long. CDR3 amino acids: CATDSHAYNEQFF. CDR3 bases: TGTGCCACGGACAGCCATGCCTACAATGAGCAGTTCTTC.

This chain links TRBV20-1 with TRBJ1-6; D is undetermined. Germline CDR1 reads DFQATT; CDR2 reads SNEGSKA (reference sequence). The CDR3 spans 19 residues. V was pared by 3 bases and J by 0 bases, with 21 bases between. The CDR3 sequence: CSASPGTDSKSSYNSPLHF. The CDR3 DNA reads TGCAGTGCTAGTCCGGGAACGGACTCCAAAAGCTCCTATAATTCACCCCTCCACTTT.

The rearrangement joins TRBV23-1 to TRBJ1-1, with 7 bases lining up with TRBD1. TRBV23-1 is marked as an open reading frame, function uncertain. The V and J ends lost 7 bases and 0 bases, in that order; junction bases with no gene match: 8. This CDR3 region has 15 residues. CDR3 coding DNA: TGCGCCAGCACCCCAGGACAGGACTTGAACACTGAAGCTTTCTTT. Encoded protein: CASTPGQDLNTEAFF.

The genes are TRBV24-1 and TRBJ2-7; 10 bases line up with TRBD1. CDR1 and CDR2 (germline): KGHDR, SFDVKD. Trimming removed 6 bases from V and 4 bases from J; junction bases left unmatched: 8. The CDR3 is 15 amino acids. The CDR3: CATSSRGQGTYEQYF. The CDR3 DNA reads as TGTGCCACCAGTTCGAGGGGACAGGGGACTTACGAGCAGTACTTC.

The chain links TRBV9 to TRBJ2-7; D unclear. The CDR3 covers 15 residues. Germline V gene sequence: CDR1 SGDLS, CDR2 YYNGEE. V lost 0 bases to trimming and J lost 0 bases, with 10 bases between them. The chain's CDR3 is CASSVGLEVSYEQYF. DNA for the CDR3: TGTGCCAGCAGCGTAGGACTGGAAGTCTCCTACGAGCAGTACTTC.

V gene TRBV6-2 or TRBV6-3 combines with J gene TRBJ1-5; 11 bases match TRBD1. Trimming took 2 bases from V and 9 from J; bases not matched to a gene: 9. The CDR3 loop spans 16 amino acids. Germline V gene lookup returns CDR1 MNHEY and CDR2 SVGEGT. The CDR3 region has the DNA TGTGCCAGCAGTTACAACTTTGGGACAGGGGGATCGCCCCAGCATTTT. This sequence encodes CASSYNFGTGGSPQHF.